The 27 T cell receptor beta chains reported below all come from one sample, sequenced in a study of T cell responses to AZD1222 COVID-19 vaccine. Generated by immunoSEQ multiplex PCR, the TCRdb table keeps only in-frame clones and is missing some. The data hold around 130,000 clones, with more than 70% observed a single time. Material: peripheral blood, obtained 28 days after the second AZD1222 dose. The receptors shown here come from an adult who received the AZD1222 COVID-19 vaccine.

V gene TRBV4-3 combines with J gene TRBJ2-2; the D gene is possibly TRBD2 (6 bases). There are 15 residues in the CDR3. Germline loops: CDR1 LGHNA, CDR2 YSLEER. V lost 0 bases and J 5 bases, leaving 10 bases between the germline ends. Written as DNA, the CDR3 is TGCGCCAGCAGCCAAGAAGAGACTAGGACCGGGGAGCTGTTTTTT. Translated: CASSQEETRTGELFF.

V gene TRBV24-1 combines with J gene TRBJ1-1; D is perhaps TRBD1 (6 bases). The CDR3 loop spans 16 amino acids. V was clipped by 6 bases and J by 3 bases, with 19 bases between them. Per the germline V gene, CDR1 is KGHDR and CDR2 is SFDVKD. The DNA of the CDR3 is TGTGCCACCAGTCACAGCGGGCAGGGGAGGGACACTGAAGCTTTCTTT. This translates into CATSHSGQGRDTEAFF.

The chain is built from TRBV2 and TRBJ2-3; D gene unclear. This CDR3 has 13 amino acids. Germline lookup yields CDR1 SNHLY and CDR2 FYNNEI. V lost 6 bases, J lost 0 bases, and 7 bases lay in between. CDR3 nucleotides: TGTGCCAGCAGCGCGTTGAGCACAGATACGCAGTATTTT. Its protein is CASSALSTDTQYF.

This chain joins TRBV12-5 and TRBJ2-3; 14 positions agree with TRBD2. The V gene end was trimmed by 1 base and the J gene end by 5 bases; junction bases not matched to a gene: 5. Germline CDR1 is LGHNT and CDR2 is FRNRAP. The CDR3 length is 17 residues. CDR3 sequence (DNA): TGTGCTAGTGGTTTGGGACTAGCGGGAGGGCTGGGAGATACGCAGTATTTT. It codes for CASGLGLAGGLGDTQYF.

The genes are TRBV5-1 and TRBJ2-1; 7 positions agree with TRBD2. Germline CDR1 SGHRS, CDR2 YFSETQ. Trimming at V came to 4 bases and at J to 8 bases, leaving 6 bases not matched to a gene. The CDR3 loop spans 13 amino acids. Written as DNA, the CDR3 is TGCGCCAGCAGCCCCCTGGGGGGGGATGAGCAGTTCTTC. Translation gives CASSPLGGDEQFF.

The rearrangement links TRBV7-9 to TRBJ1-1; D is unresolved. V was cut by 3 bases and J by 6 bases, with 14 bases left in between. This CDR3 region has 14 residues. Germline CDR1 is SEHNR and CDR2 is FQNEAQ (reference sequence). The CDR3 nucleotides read TGTGCCAGCAGCTTCTCCTCAGGCATGGCTGAAGCTTTCTTT. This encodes CASSFSSGMAEAFF.

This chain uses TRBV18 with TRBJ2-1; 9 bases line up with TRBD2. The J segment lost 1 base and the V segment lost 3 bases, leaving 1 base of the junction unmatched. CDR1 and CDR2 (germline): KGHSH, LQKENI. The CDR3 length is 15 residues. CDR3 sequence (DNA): TGTGCCAGCTCACCCCTAGCGGGATCCTACAATGAGCAGTTCTTC. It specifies CASSPLAGSYNEQFF.

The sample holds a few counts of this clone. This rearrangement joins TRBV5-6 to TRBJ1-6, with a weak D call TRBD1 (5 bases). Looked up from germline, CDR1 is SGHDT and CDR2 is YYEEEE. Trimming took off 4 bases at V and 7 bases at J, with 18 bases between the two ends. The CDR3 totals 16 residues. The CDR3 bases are TGTGCCAGCAGCCCCCTTGGGGCAGGGATCAATTCACCCCTCCACTTT. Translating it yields CASSPLGAGINSPLHF.

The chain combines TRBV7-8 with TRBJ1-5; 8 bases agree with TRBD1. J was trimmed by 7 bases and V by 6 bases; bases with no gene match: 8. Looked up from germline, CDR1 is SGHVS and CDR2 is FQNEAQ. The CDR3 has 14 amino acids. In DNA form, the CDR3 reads TGTGCCAGCAGACCGCAGGGGGCGCAGCAGCCCCAGCATTTT. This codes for CASRPQGAQQPQHF.

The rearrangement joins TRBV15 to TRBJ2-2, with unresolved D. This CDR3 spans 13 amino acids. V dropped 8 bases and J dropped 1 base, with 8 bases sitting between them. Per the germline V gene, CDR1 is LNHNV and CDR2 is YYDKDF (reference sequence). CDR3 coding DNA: TGTGCCACCCCTGACCTGAACACCGGGGAGCTGTTTTTT. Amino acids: CATPDLNTGELFF.

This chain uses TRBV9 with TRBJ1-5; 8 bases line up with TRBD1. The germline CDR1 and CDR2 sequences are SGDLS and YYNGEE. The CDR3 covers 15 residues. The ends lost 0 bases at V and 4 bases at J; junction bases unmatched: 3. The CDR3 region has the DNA TGTGCCAGCAGCGTAGGGGGGACAGGTAATCAGCCCCAGCATTTT. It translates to CASSVGGTGNQPQHF.

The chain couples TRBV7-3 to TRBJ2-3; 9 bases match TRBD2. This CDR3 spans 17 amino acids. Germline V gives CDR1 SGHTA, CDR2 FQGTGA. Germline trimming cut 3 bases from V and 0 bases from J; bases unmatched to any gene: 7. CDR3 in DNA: TGTGCCAGCAGCTTTGGCGGGGGGGCCTTTAGCACAGATACGCAGTATTTT. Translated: CASSFGGGAFSTDTQYF. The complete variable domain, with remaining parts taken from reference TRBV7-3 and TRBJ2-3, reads GAGVSQTPSNKVTEKGKYVELRCDPISGHTALYWYRQSLGQGPEFLIYFQGTGAADDSGLPNDRFFAVRPEGSVSTLKIQRTERGDSAVYLCASSFGGGAFSTDTQYFGPGTRLTVL.

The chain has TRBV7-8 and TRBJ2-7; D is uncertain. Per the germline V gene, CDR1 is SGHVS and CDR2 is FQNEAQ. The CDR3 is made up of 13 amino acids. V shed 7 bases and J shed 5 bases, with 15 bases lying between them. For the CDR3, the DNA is TGTGCCAGCAACCGCAATCCGATTGACGAGCAGTACTTC. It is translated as CASNRNPIDEQYF.

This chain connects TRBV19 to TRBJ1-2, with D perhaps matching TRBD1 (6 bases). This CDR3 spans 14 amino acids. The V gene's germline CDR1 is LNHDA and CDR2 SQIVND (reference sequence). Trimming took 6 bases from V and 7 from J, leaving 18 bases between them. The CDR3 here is CASRSAGALFGYTF. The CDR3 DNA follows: TGTGCCAGTAGGAGTGCAGGGGCCCTCTTTGGCTACACCTTC.

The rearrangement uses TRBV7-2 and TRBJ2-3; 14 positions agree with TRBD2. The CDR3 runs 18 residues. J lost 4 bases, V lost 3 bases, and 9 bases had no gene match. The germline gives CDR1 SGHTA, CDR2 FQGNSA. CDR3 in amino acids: CASSFLTSGGARSDTQYF. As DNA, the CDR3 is TGTGCCAGCAGCTTCCTGACTAGCGGGGGGGCCAGGTCAGATACGCAGTATTTT.

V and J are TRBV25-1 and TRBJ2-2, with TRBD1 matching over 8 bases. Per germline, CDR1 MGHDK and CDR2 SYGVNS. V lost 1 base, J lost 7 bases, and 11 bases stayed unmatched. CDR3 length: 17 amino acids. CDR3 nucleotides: TGTGCCAGCAGTGAATTGAGGACAGGGCTGGGTCACGGGGAGCTGTTTTTT. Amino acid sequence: CASSELRTGLGHGELFF.

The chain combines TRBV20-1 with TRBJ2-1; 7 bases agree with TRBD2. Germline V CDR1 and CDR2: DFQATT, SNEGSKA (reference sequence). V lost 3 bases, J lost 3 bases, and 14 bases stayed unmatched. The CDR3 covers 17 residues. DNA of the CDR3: TGCAGTGCTAGTCCTTTTGGAGGGAGGGCCCTCTACAATGAGCAGTTCTTC. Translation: CSASPFGGRALYNEQFF.

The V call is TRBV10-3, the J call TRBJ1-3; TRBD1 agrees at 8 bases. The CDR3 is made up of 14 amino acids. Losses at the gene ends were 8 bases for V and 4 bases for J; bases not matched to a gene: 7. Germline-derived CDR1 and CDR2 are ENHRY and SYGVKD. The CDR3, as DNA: TGTGCCATCGAGGACAGGGCGACAGGAAACACCATATATTTT. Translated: CAIEDRATGNTIYF.

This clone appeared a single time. The CDR3 spells CASSPGQSSGNTIYF. The CDR3 DNA reads as TGTGCCAGCAGCCCGGGACAGAGCTCTGGAAACACCATATATTTT. The chain joins TRBV7-9 to TRBJ1-3; 7 nucleotides line up with TRBD1. Germline CDR1 SEHNR, CDR2 FQNEAQ (reference sequence). J was trimmed by 0 bases and V by 5 bases; bases with no gene match: 4. CDR3 length: 15 residues.

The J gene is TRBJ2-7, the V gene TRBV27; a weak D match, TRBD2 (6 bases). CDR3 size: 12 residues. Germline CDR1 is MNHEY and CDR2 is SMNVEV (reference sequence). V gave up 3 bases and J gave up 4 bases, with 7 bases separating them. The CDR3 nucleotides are TGTGCCAGCAGTTTGGGGGGTTACGAGCAGTACTTC. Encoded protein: CASSLGGYEQYF.

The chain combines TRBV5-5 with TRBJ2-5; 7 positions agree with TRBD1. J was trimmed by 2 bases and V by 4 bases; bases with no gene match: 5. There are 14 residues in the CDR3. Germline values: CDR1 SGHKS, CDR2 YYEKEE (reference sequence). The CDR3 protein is CASSDPGGQETQYF. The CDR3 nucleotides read TGTGCCAGCAGCGACCCAGGGGGTCAAGAGACCCAGTACTTC.

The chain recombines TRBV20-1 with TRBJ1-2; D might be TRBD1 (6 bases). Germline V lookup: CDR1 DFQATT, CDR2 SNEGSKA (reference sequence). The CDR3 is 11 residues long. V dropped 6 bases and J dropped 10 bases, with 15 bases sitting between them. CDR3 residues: CSAWVTGYYTF. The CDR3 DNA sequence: TGCAGTGCCTGGGTGACAGGTTACTACACCTTC.

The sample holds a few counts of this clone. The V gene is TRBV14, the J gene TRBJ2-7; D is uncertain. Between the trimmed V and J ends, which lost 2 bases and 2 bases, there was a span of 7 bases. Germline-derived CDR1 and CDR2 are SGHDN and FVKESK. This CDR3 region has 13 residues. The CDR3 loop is CASSQSRAYEQYF. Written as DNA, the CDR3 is TGTGCCAGCAGCCAAAGTAGGGCCTACGAGCAGTACTTC.

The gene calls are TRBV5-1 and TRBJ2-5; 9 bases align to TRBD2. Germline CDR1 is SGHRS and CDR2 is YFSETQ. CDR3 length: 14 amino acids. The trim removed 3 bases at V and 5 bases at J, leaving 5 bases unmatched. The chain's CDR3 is CASSWNSGSETQYF. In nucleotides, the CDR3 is TGCGCCAGCAGCTGGAATAGCGGGAGTGAGACCCAGTACTTC.

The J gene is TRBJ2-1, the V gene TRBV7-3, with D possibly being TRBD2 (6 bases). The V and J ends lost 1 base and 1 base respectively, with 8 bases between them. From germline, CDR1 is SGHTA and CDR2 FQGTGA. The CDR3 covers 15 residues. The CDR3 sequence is CASSLNRGSYNEQFF. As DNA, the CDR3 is TGTGCCAGCAGCTTAAACCGGGGGTCCTACAATGAGCAGTTCTTC.

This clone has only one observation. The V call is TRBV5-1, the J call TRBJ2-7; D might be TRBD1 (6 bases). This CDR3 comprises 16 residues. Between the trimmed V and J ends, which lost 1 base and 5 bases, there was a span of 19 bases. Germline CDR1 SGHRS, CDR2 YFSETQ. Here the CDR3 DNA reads TGCGCCAGCAGCTTGAGTTCCGGGACACTTGGGAACGAGCAGTACTTC. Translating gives CASSLSSGTLGNEQYF.

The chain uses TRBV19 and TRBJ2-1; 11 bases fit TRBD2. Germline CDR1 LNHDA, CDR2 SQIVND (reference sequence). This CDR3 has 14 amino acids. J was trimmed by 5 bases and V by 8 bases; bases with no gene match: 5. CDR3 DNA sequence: TGTGCCAGTGAGGGGACTAGCGGAAACAATGAGCAGTTCTTC. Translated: CASEGTSGNNEQFF.